This T cell receptor beta chain was documented in a study of OX40 agonist ivuxolimab in advanced cancers. The overall study: Earlier anti-PD-1, anti-PD-L1 or anti-CTLA-4 therapy was permitted; about 39% had received some. Patients achieving partial responses numbered three: one hepatocellular carcinoma case and two cutaneous melanoma cases.

Concerning this clone: Its target is unknown.

Sequenced by immunoSEQ multiplex PCR; TCRdb stores in-frame clones only, minus some. The sample lists about 37,000 clones; roughly 80% were seen once. Study-level results: Circulating CD4+ and CD8+ T cells showed clonal expansion by week 6 at 0.1 to 3.0 mg/kg.

This CDR3 has 12 residues. Trimming pared 8 bases from V and 4 bases from J, leaving 12 bases between. CDR1 and CDR2 (germline): SGHVS, FNYEAQ. The chain uses TRBV7-6 and TRBJ2-7, with D perhaps given as TRBD1 or TRBD2 (5 bases each). The clonotype originates from an adult with an advanced solid tumor such as melanoma, head and neck, liver or kidney cancer. The input for sequencing was CD4+ or CD8+ T cells sorted from blood, taken in a trial of the OX40 agonist ivuxolimab. The CDR3 nucleotides are TGTGCCAGCGACAATGGGGGTTACGAGCAGTACTTC. It yields the protein CASDNGGYEQYF.